This is a list of T cell receptor beta chains from one sample in a study of response to subunit inactivated influenza vaccine. TCRdb analysed the RT-PCR reads with MiXCR anew, one entry per CDR3 protein. This table holds 710,000 or so distinct CDR3 sequences, less than 20% found once. The source was PBMCs from blood, collected approximately 12 days after vaccination. The receptors shown here come from a man aged 50 to 59 who received an inactivated influenza vaccine. Both conserved end residues are part of each CDR3.

TRBV24-1	16	CATSGYRGRGTDTQYF
TRBV20-1	13	CSALTASNQPQHF
TRBV4-3	17	CASSQGRASGNQETQYF
TRBV12-3/TRBV12-4	13	CASSVGLYNEQFF
TRBV7-9	13	CASSAGPFQPQHF
TRBV5-1	13	CASKAGPTTEAFF
TRBV3-1	16	CASSRRGGGRVDTQYF
TRBV10-3	14	CAITSADRVYGYTF
TRBV7-6	16	CASSLRSGSSYNEQFF
TRBV9	15	CASSGRGSGIYGYTF
TRBV5-1	13	CASSLRGGDLQFF
TRBV20-1	14	CSAVAGGPKDTQYF
TRBV29-1	17	CSVGGLASRSSYNEQFF
TRBV5-1	14	CASSPEANSYEQYF
TRBV5-1	13	CASSTGGVYGYTF
TRBV9	13	CASSPRKNTEAFF
TRBV6-5	14	CASSYSYSSYEQYF
TRBV12-3/TRBV12-4	17	CASSLALAGWNSYEQYF
TRBV24-1	15	CATSDWTSGYNEQFF
TRBV5-1	14	CASSPDRGGTEAFF
TRBV24-1	13	CATSDPPLGEQYF
TRBV10-3	15	CAIAQGAGDTYEQYF
TRBV28	14	CASRLRSLLAEQFF
TRBV9	17	CASSVRRQGGDTGELFF
TRBV28	17	CASSLRRGLTSGYEQYF
TRBV30	17	CAWSVEGGLSGANVLTF
TRBV28	15	CASSLSSAGPETQYF
TRBV3-1	12	CASSHRQNEQYF
TRBV29-1	16	CSVVRVVSAEQETQYF
TRBV6-2/TRBV6-3	15	CASSYPQGQNYEQYF
TRBV5-1	14	CASSLARGPYEQYF
TRBV4-3	16	CASSQDIRSGTGELFF
TRBV12-3/TRBV12-4	16	CASSLGVSGGAYEQYF
TRBV5-1	14	CASSSTGGRETQYF
TRBV6-5	12	CASGYRANEQYF
TRBV10-3	13	CAMGGGGQETQYF
TRBV6-1	15	CASTPGAGVGNEQFF
TRBV20-1	13	CSAPYQGDTEAFF
TRBV7-8	13	CASSSYRVVEQFF
TRBV29-1	18	CSVPGLAGAGGRTGELFF
TRBV27	21	CASSFITPIEEGSSGANVLTF
TRBV25-1	11	CASSGQIEQYF
TRBV7-2	15	CASSTGDVIWQPQHF
TRBV29-1	10	CSVLREEQFF
TRBV7-9	14	CASSLGWQREKLFF
TRBV7-9	14	CASSFRDGVYGYTF
TRBV30	13	CACRLAGGLEQYF
TRBV9	16	CASSPTHRVEETEAFF
TRBV10-3	14	CAISESREYNEQFF
TRBV11-2	13	CASSLGLKNIQYF
TRBV27	18	CASSLSGTSGGDGETQYF
TRBV5-1	15	CASWTSSGSTDTQYF
TRBV20-1	13	CSARGDIQETQYF